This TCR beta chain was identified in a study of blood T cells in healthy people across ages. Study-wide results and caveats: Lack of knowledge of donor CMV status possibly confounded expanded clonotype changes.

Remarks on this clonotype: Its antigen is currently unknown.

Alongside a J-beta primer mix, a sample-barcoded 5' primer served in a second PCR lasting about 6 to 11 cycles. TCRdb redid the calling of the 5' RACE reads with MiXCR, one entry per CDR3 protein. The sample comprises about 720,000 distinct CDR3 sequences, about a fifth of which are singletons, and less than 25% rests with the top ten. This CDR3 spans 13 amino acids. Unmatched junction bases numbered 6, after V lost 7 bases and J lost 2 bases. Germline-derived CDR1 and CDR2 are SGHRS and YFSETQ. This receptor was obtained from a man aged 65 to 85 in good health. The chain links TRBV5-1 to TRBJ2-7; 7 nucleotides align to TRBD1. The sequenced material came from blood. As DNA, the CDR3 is TGCGCCAGCGGACAGGAATTCGCCTACGAGCAGTACTTC. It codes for CASGQEFAYEQYF.